This T cell receptor beta chain was documented in a study of T cell responses to AZD1222 COVID-19 vaccine. Points from the study as a whole: Clonal diversity was possibly underestimated; the donors were predominantly white British and more often female. Baseline serostatus was positive in only a handful of AZD1222 recipients. Scientists sampled the repertoires only once the peak T cell response had passed.

The study pooled second doses at about 4 or about 12 weeks. About this clone itself: Its specificity is not known.

Repertoires were generated with immunoSEQ multiplex PCR, while TCRdb's copy carries only in-frame clones and drops some. The sample has 160,000 or so clones; 94% are singletons. The CDR3 is 13 residues long. V was pared by 4 bases and J by 1 base, with 8 bases between. From germline, CDR1 is SGHNT and CDR2 YYREEE (reference sequence). The gene calls are TRBV5-4 and TRBJ1-1; TRBD1 might be the D (5 bases). This sequence was found in an adult who received the AZD1222 COVID-19 vaccine. The sequencing used peripheral blood, collected 28 days after the second AZD1222 dose. The CDR3 loop is CASSMTANTEAFF. CDR3 in DNA: TGTGCCAGCAGCATGACAGCGAACACTGAAGCTTTCTTT.